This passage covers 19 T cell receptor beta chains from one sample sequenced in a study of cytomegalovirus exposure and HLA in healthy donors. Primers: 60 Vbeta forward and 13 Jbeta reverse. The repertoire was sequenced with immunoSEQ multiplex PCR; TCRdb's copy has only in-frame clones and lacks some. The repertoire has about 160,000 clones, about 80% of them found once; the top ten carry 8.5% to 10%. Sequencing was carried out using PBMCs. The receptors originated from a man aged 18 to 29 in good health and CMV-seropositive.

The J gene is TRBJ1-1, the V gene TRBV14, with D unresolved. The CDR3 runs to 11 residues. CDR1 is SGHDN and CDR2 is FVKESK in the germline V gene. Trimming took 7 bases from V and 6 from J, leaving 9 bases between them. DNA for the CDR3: TGTGCCAGCACCCTAGGCGCTGAAGCTTTCTTT. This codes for CASTLGAEAFF.

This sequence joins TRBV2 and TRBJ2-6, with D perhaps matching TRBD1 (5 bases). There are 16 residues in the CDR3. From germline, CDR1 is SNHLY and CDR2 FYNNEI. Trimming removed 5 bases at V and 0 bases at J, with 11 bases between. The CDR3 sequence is CASSTGYLSGANVLTF. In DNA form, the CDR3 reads TGTGCCAGCAGTACAGGCTATCTCTCTGGGGCCAACGTCCTGACTTTC.

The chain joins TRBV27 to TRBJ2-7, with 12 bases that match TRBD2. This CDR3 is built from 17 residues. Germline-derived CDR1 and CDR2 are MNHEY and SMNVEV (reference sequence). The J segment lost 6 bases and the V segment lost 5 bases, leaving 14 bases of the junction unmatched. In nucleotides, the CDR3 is TGTGCCAGCAGTAACCGATTTCCCGGACTAGCGGGGAGCGAGCAGTACTTC. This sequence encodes CASSNRFPGLAGSEQYF.

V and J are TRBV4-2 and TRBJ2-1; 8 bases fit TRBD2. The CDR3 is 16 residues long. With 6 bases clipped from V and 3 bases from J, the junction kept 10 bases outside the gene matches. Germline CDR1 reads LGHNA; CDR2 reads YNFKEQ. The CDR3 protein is CASSWAGGGHYNEQFF. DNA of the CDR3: TGTGCCAGCAGTTGGGCGGGCGGGGGGCACTACAATGAGCAGTTCTTC.

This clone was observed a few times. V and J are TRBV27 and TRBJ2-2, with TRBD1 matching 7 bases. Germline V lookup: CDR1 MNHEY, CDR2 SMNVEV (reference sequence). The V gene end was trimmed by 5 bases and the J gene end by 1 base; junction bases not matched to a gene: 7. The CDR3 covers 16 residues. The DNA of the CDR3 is TGTGCCAGCAGTCGCCAGGGACAGCTGAACACCGGGGAGCTGTTTTTT. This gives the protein CASSRQGQLNTGELFF.

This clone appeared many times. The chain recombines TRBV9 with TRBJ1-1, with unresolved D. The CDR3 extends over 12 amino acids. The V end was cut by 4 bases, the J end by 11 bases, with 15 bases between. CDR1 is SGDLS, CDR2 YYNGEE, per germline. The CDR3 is CASSPGEGSAFF. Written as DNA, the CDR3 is TGTGCCAGCAGCCCCGGGGAGGGATCGGCTTTCTTT.

The CDR3 reads CASSPNVGGARNGYTF. DNA for the CDR3: TGTGCCAGCAGCCCAAATGTAGGGGGCGCGAGGAATGGCTACACCTTC. The chain links TRBV5-4 to TRBJ1-2; 7 bases agree with TRBD1. The junction had 15 bases not matched to a gene; V was cut back by 4 bases and J by 6 bases. Germline CDR1 and CDR2: SGHNT and YYREEE (reference sequence). This CDR3 has 16 amino acids.

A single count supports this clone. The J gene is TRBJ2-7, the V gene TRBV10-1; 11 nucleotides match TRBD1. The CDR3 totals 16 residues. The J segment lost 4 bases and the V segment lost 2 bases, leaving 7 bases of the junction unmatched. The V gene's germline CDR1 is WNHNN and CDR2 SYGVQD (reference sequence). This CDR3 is CASSEDPGTGGYEQYF. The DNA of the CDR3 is TGCGCCAGCAGTGAGGACCCAGGGACAGGGGGTTACGAGCAGTACTTC.

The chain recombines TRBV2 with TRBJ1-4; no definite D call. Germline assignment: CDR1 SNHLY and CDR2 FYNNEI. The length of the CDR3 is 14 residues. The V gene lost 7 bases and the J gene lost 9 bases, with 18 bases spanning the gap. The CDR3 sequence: CASNPGFEEKKLFF. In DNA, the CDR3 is TGTGCCAGCAACCCGGGATTCGAGGAGAAAAAACTGTTTTTT.

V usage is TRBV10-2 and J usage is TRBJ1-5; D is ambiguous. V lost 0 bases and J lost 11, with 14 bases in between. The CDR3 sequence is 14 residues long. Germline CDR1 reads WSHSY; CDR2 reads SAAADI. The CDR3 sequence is CASSESRSQPAQHF. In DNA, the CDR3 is TGCGCCAGCAGTGAGTCGAGGAGCCAGCCAGCCCAGCATTTT.

CDR3 in amino acids: CSVEDLSAGAWETQYF. The CDR3 region has the DNA TGCAGCGTTGAAGATCTTAGTGCGGGGGCCTGGGAGACCCAGTACTTC. The chain joins TRBV29-1 to TRBJ2-5, with D possibly TRBD2 on 7 matching bases. V lost 0 bases and J lost 5, with 19 bases in between. Germline V gene sequence: CDR1 SQVTM, CDR2 ANQGSEA. The CDR3 length is 16 residues.

The CDR3 spells CASSRDRNYNEQFF. In nucleotides, the CDR3 is TGTGCCAGCAGCCGGGACAGGAACTACAATGAGCAGTTCTTC. The gene calls are TRBV7-2 and TRBJ2-1, with 8 bases that match TRBD1. There are 14 residues in the CDR3. Per the germline V gene, CDR1 is SGHTA and CDR2 is FQGNSA. With 5 bases clipped from V and 3 bases from J, the junction kept 3 bases outside the gene matches.

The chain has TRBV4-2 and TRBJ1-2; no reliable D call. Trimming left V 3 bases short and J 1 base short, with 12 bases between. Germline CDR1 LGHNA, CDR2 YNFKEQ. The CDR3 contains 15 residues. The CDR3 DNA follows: TGTGCCAGCAGCCAGGGTCCACAGAGTAACTATGGCTACACCTTC. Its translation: CASSQGPQSNYGYTF.

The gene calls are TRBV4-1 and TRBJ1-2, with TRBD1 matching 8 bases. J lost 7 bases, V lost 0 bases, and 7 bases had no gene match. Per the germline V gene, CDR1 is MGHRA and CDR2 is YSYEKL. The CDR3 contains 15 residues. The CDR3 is CASSQDTGGNAGYTF. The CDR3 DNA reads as TGCGCCAGCAGCCAAGATACAGGGGGGAATGCTGGCTACACCTTC.

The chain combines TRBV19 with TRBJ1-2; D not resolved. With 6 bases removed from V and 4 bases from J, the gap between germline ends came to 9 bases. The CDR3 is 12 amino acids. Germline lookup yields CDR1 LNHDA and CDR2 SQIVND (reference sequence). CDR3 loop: CASSLGGYGYTF. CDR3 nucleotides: TGTGCCAGTAGCTTAGGAGGCTATGGCTACACCTTC.

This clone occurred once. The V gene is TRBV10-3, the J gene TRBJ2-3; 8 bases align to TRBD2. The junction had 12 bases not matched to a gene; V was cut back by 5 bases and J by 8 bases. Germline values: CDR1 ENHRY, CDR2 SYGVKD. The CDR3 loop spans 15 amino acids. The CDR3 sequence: CAISPPGLGPVTQYF. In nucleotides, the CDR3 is TGTGCCATCAGTCCGCCGGGACTAGGACCCGTTACGCAGTATTTT.

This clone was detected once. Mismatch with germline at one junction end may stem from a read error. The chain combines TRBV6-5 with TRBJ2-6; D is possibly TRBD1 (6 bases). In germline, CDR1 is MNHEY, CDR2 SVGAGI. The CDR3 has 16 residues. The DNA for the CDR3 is TGTGCCAGCAGTTACCTGGGGGCCACCGGGGCCAACGGCCTGACTTTC. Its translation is CASSYLGATGANGLTF.

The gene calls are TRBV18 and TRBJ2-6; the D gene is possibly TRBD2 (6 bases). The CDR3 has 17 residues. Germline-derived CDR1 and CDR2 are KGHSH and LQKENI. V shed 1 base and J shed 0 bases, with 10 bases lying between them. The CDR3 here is CASSPLRLDSGANVLTF. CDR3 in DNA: TGTGCCAGCTCACCACTCCGACTAGACTCTGGGGCCAACGTCCTGACTTTC.

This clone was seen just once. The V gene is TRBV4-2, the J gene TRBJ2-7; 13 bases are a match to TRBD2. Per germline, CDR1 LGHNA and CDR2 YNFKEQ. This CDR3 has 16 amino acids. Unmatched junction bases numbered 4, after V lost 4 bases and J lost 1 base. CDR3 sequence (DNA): TGTGCCAGCAGCCTAAGACTAGCGGGGGGATCCTACGAGCAGTACTTC. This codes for CASSLRLAGGSYEQYF.